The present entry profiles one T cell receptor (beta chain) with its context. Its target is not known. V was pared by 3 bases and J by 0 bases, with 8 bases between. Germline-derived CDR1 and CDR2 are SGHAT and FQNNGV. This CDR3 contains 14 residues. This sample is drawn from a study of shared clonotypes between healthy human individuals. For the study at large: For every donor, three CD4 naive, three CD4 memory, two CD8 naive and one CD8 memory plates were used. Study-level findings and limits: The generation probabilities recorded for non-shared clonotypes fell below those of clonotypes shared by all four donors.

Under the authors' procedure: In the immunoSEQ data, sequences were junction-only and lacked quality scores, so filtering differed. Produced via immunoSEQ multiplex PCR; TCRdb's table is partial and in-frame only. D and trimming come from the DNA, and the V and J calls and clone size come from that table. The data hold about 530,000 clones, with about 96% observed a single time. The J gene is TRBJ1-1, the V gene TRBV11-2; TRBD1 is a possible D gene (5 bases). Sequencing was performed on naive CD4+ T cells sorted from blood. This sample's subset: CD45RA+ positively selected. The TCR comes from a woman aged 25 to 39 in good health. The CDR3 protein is CASSFQGMNTEAFF. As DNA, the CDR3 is TGTGCCAGCAGCTTTCAGGGTATGAACACTGAAGCTTTCTTT.